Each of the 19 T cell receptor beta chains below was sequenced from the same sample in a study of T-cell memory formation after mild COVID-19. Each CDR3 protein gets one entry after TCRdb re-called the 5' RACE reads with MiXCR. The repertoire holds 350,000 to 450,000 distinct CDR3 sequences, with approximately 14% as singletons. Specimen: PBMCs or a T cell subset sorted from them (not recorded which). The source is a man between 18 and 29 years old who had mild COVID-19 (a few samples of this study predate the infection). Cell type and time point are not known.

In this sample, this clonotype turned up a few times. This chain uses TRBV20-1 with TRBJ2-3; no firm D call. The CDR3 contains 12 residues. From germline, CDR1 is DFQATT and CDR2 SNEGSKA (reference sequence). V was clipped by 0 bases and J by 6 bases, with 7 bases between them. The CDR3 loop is CSARDWVDTQYF. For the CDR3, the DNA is TGCAGTGCTAGAGATTGGGTGGATACGCAGTATTTT.

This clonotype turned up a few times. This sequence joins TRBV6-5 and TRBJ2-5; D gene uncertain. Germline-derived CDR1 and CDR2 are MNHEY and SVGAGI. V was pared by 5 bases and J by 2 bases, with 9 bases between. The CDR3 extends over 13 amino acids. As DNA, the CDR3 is TGTGCCAGCAGTCGCATAACGCAAGAGACCCAGTACTTC. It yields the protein CASSRITQETQYF.

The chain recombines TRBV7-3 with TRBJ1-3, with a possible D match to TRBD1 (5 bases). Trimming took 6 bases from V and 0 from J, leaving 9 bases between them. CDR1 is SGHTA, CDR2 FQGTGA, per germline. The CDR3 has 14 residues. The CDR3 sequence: CASSSDSSGNTIYF. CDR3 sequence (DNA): TGTGCCAGCAGTTCAGACAGCTCTGGAAACACCATATATTTT.

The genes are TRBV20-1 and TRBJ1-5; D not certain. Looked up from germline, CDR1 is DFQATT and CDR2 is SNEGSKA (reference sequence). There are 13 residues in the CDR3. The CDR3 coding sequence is TGCAGCGCTCTTAGGGATAGCAATCAGCCCCAGCATTTT. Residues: CSALRDSNQPQHF.

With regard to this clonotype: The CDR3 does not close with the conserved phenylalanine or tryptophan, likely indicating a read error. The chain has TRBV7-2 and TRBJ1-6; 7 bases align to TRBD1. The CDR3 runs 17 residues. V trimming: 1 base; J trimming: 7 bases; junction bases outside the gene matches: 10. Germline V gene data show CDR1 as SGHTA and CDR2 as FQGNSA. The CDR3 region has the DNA TGTGCCAGCAGCTTAGAGCGAGGGGGCAGTAGCAATTCACCCCTCCACGTT. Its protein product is CASSLERGGSSNSPLHV.

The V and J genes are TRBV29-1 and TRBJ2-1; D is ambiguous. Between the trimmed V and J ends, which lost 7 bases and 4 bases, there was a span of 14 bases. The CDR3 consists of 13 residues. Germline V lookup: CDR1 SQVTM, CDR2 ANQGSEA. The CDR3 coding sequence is TGCAGCGCGATCAGCGTGATGTACAATGAGCAGTTCTTC. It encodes CSAISVMYNEQFF.

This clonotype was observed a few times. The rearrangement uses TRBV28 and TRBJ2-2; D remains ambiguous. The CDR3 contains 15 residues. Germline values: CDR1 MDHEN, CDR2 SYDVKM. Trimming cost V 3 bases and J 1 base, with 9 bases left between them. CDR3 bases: TGTGCCAGCAGTTTTATGACGGGGAACACCGGGGAGCTGTTTTTT. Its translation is CASSFMTGNTGELFF.

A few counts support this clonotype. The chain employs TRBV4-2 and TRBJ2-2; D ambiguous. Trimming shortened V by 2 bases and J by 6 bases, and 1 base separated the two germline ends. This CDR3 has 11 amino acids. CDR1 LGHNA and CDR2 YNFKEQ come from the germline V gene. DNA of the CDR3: TGTGCCAGCAGCCAACCCGGGGAGCTGTTTTTT. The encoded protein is CASSQPGELFF.

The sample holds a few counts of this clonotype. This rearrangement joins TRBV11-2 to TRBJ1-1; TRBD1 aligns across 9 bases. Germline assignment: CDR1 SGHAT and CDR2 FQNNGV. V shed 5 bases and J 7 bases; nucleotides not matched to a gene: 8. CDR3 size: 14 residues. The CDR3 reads CASSQEGTGNEAFF. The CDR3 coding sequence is TGTGCCAGCAGCCAAGAAGGGACAGGGAATGAAGCTTTCTTT.

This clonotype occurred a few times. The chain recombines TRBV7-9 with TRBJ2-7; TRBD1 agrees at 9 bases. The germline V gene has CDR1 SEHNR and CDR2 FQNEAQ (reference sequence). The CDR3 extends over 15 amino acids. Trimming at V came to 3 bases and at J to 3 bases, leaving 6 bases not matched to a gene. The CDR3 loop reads CASSFPGQGRYEQYF. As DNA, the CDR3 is TGTGCCAGCAGCTTTCCGGGACAGGGACGCTACGAGCAGTACTTC.

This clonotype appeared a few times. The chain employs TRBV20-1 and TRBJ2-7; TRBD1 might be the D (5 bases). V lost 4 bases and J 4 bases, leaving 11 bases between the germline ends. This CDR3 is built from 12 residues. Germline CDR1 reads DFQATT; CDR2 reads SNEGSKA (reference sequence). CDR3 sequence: CSATSPGYEQYF. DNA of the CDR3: TGCAGTGCTACCTCGCCAGGGTACGAGCAGTACTTC.

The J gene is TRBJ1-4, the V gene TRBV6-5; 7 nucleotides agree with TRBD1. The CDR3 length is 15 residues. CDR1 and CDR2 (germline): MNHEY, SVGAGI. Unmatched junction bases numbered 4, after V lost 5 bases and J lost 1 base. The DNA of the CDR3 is TGTGCCAGCAGTCCTAGGGGGCTAACTAATGAAAAACTGTTTTTT. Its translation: CASSPRGLTNEKLFF.

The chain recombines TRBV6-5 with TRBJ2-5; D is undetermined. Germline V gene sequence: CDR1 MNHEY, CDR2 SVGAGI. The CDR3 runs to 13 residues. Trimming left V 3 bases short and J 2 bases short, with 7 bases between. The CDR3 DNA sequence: TGTGCCAGCAGTTATGTAGGTCAAGAGACCCAGTACTTC. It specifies CASSYVGQETQYF.

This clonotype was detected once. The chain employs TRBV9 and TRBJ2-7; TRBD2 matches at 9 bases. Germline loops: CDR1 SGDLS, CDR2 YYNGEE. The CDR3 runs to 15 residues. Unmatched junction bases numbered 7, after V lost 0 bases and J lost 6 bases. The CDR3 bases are TGTGCCAGCAGCGTAGATTGCGGGGGGGCCCGCGAGCAGTACTTC. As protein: CASSVDCGGAREQYF.

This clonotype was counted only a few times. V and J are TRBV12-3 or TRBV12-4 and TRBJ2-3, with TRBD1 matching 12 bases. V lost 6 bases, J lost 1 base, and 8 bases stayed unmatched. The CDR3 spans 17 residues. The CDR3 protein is CASSQPGTGGGTDTQYF. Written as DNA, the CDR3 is TGTGCCAGCAGCCAACCCGGGACAGGGGGCGGCACAGATACGCAGTATTTT.

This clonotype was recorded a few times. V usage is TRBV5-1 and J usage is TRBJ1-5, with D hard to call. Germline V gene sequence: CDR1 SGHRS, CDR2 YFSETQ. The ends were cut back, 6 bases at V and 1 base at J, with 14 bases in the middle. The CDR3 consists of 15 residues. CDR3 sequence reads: CASTTTRGSNQPQHF. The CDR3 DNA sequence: TGCGCCAGCACAACCACCCGTGGGAGCAATCAGCCCCAGCATTTT.

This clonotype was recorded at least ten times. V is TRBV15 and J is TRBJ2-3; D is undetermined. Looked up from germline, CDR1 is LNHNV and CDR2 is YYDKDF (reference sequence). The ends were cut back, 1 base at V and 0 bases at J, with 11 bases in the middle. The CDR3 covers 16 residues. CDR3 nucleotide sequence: TGTGCCACCAGCAGAGGGACGGATACAAGCACAGATACGCAGTATTTT. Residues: CATSRGTDTSTDTQYF. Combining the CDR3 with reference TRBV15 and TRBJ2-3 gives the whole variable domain DAMVIQNPRYQVTQFGKPVTLSCSQTLNHNVMYWYQQKSSQAPKLLFHYYDKDFNNEADTPDNFQSRRPNTSFCFLDIRSPGLGDTAMYLCATSRGTDTSTDTQYFGPGTRLTVL.

DNA for the CDR3: TGTGCCAGCAGCCGGCAGGGGTTCGGTGAAAAACTGTTTTTT. It codes for CASSRQGFGEKLFF. V is TRBV7-2 and J is TRBJ1-4, with D maybe TRBD1 (6 bases). The CDR3 has 14 residues. Germline V CDR1 and CDR2: SGHTA, FQGNSA. Between the trimmed V and J ends, which lost 5 bases and 7 bases, there was a span of 14 bases.

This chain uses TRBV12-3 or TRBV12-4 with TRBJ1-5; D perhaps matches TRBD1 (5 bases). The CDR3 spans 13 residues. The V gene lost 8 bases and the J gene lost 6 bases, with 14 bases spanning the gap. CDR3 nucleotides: TGTGCCAGCTGTCAGGGTCGGGGTCAGCCCCAGCATTTT. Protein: CASCQGRGQPQHF.